Following are 6 T cell receptor beta chains from one sample sequenced in a study of metastatic and nonmetastatic thyroid tumors. TCRdb reanalyzed the PCR reads with MiXCR. The sample holds about 26,000 clones; 25% to 30% are singletons and the top ten take 6%. Patients underwent thyroid surgery, and none had received any treatment before it. The sequenced material came from blood. These receptors all stem from a female donor with papillary thyroid cancer or a benign thyroid nodule (not recorded which). Some clones in this sample may be carry-over from other donors' samples.

This clone came up a few times. Different DNA sequences within this sample yield the same CDR3. The genes are TRBV7-6 and TRBJ2-2; 14 bases fit TRBD2. Losses at the gene ends were 2 bases for V and 4 bases for J; bases not matched to a gene: 12. CDR3 length equals 20 residues. The germline gives CDR1 SGHVS, CDR2 FNYEAQ. The CDR3 region is CASSLRGPGLAGVRTGELFF. In DNA, the CDR3 is TGTGCCAGCAGCTTACGGGGGCCGGGACTAGCGGGAGTTCGCACCGGGGAGCTGTTTTTT.

The gene calls are TRBV11-2 and TRBJ1-6; 9 bases line up with TRBD1. This CDR3 contains 16 residues. Trimming cost V 5 bases and J 5 bases; bases outside gene matches: 7. The germline V gene encodes CDR1 SGHAT and CDR2 FQNNGV. CDR3 in amino acids: CASSGGTGTDNSPLHF. CDR3 sequence (DNA): TGTGCCAGCAGCGGAGGGACAGGGACGGATAATTCACCCCTCCACTTT.

Comments on this clone: Mismatch with germline at one junction end may stem from a read error. The chain has TRBV6-2 or TRBV6-3 and TRBJ1-5; D is ambiguous. Germline V gene lookup returns CDR1 MNHEY and CDR2 SVGEGT. The CDR3 loop spans 13 amino acids. The CDR3 DNA is TGTTCCAGGACCCTAGCCGGCGGCCAGCCCCAGCATTTT. Encoded protein: CSRTLAGGQPQHF.

This clone was detected many times. The chain recombines TRBV7-2 with TRBJ2-1; 11 nucleotides align to TRBD2. CDR3 length: 16 amino acids. Per germline, CDR1 SGHTA and CDR2 FQGNSA. V lost 0 bases to trimming and J lost 7 bases; unmatched junction nucleotides: 5. In nucleotides, the CDR3 is TGTGCCAGCAGCTTAGCTTTAGCGGGGGGGGTGAATGAGCAGTTCTTC. It encodes CASSLALAGGVNEQFF.

This clone was seen a handful of times. This chain uses TRBV6-1 with TRBJ2-1; D ambiguous. The CDR3 contains 13 residues. V was shortened by 6 bases and J by 2 bases, with 8 bases between the two germline ends. Germline V gene lookup returns CDR1 MNHNS and CDR2 SASEGT. The CDR3 here is CASRSVTYNEQFF. In DNA, the CDR3 is TGTGCCAGCAGGTCGGTTACCTACAATGAGCAGTTCTTC.

At least ten counts were recorded for this clone. The J gene is TRBJ1-2, the V gene TRBV30; TRBD1 aligns across 8 bases. Trimming cost V 5 bases and J 3 bases; bases outside gene matches: 8. Germline-derived CDR1 and CDR2 are GTSNPN and SVGIG (reference sequence). This CDR3 has 14 residues. CDR3 nucleotide sequence: TGTGCCTGGGGATTTGGACAGGGCTACTATGGCTACACCTTC. Encoded protein: CAWGFGQGYYGYTF.